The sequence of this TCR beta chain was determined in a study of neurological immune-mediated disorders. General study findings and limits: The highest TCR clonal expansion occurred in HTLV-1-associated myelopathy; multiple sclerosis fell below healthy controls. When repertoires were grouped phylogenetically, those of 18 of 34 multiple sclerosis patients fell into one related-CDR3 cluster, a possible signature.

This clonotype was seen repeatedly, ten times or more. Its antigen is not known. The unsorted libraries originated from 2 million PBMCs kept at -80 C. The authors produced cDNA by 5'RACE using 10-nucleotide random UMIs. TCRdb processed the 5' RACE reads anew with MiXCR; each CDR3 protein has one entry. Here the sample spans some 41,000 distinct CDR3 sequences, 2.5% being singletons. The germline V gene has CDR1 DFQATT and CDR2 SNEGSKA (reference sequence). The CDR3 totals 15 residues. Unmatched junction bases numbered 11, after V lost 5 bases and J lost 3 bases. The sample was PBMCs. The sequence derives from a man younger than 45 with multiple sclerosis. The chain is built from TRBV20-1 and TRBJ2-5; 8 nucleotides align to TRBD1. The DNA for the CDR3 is TGCAGTGCTCAGGGGGCGGCAGGGAAGGAAGAGACCCAGTACTTC. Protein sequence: CSAQGAAGKEETQYF.